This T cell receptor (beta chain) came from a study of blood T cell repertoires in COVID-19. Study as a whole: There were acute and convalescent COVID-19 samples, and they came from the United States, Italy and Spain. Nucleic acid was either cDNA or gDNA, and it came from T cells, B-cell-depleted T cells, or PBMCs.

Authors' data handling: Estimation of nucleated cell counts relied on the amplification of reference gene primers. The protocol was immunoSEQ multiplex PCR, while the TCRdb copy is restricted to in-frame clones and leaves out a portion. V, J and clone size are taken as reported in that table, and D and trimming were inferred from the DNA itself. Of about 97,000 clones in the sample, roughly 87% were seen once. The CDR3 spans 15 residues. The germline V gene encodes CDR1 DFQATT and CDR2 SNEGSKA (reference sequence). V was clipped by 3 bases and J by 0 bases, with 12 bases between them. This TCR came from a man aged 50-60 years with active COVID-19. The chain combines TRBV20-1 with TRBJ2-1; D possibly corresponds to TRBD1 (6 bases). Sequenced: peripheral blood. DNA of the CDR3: TGCAGTGCTAGTCCCCCGACAGGCTCCTACAATGAGCAGTTCTTC. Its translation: CSASPPTGSYNEQFF.